A selection of T cell receptor beta chains follows, all from one sample in a study of T cell responses to AZD1222 COVID-19 vaccine. Clones were sequenced by immunoSEQ multiplex PCR, and TCRdb holds only the in-frame ones, with some missing. The sample yields 80,000 or so clones, roughly nine tenths seen once. The sequenced sample was peripheral blood, obtained on day 0 of AZD1222 vaccination. The receptors were gathered from an adult in good health. Each CDR3 is given with its conserved first and last residue. The order of the fields is J gene, V gene, clone size, D gene, CDR3 DNA, CDR3 protein. D genes are given only for firm matches. Some rows have no size entry. The others give once, few or many, or a class for an expanded clone.

j_gene: TRBJ2-1
v_gene: TRBV10-3
abundance: -
d_gene: TRBD2
CDR3nt: TGTGCCATCGCCAGGACTAGCGGCTACAATGAGCAGTTCTTC
CDR3aa: CAIARTSGYNEQFF

j_gene: TRBJ2-5
v_gene: TRBV7-9
abundance: -
d_gene: TRBD2
CDR3nt: TGCGCCAGCAGCTTAGTAGGGTTCAAACTAGCGGGGACCCAAGAGACCCAGTACTTC
CDR3aa: CASSLVGFKLAGTQETQYF

j_gene: TRBJ1-5
v_gene: TRBV4-3
abundance: -
d_gene: TRBD1
CDR3nt: TGCGCCAGCAGCCAAGTGACAGGGGATCAGCCCCAGCATTTT
CDR3aa: CASSQVTGDQPQHF

j_gene: TRBJ2-4
v_gene: TRBV7-2
abundance: -
d_gene: TRBD1
CDR3nt: TGTGCCAGCAGCCCCCAGGGGGCGGTCAAAAACATTCAGTACTTC
CDR3aa: CASSPQGAVKNIQYF

j_gene: TRBJ2-7
v_gene: TRBV7-2
abundance: -
d_gene: TRBD1
CDR3nt: TGTGCCAGCAGCCGGCTAGGACAGGGGCCCACCTACGAGCAGTACTTC
CDR3aa: CASSRLGQGPTYEQYF

j_gene: TRBJ2-2
v_gene: TRBV27
abundance: -
d_gene: TRBD2
CDR3nt: TGTGCCAGCAGGCCCCTGGGAGCGGGGGAAAACACCGGGGAGCTGTTTTTT
CDR3aa: CASRPLGAGENTGELFF

j_gene: TRBJ1-3
v_gene: TRBV7-9
abundance: -
d_gene: -
CDR3nt: TGTGCCAGCAGCCCCTCCGGGGAGACCATATATTTT
CDR3aa: CASSPSGETIYF

j_gene: TRBJ2-5
v_gene: TRBV6-5
abundance: -
d_gene: -
CDR3nt: TGTGCCAGCAGTTGGAGGACAGAAGAGACCCAGTACTTC
CDR3aa: CASSWRTEETQYF

j_gene: TRBJ2-3
v_gene: TRBV25-1
abundance: -
d_gene: -
CDR3nt: TGTGCCAGCAGTGCCGTCACAGATACGCAGTATTTT
CDR3aa: CASSAVTDTQYF

j_gene: TRBJ2-1
v_gene: TRBV9
abundance: -
d_gene: -
CDR3nt: TGTGCCAGCAGCGTAGACCAGGGGAGCTCCTACAATGAGCAGTTCTTC
CDR3aa: CASSVDQGSSYNEQFF

j_gene: TRBJ2-7
v_gene: TRBV6-5
abundance: -
d_gene: -
CDR3nt: TGTGCCAGCAGTTATCGGCTAGCTTCCTACGAGCAGTACTTC
CDR3aa: CASSYRLASYEQYF

j_gene: TRBJ2-7
v_gene: TRBV7-3
abundance: once
d_gene: -
CDR3nt: TGTGCCAGCAGCCAAGACAGGACCTACGAGCAGTACTTC
CDR3aa: CASSQDRTYEQYF

j_gene: TRBJ1-1
v_gene: TRBV3-1/TRBV3-2
abundance: -
d_gene: TRBD1
CDR3nt: TGTGCCAGCAGCCGGGACAGGGGAAGGGGGACTTTCTTT
CDR3aa: CASSRDRGRGTFF

j_gene: TRBJ2-7
v_gene: TRBV6-4
abundance: -
d_gene: -
CDR3nt: TGTGCCAGCAGTCTCGCCGAGGGGGAAACCTACGAGCAGTACTTC
CDR3aa: CASSLAEGETYEQYF

j_gene: TRBJ1-4
v_gene: TRBV25-1
abundance: few
d_gene: -
CDR3nt: TGTGCCAGCAGTGATATTGGGTCAGGGGATGAAAAACTGTTTTTT
CDR3aa: CASSDIGSGDEKLFF

j_gene: TRBJ1-1
v_gene: TRBV19
abundance: -
d_gene: -
CDR3nt: TGTGCCAGTAACGAGCAGGGTGGCACTGAAGCTTTCTTT
CDR3aa: CASNEQGGTEAFF

j_gene: TRBJ2-6
v_gene: TRBV7-8
abundance: -
d_gene: -
CDR3nt: TGTGCCAGCAGCCACTCTTATGGGGCCAACGTCCTGACTTTC
CDR3aa: CASSHSYGANVLTF

j_gene: TRBJ2-1
v_gene: TRBV5-1
abundance: -
d_gene: -
CDR3nt: TGCGCCAGCAGCACTTCGCCGTGGTCAGAGCAGTTCTTC
CDR3aa: CASSTSPWSEQFF

j_gene: TRBJ1-4
v_gene: TRBV5-6
abundance: -
d_gene: -
CDR3nt: TGTGCCAGCAGCTGGTATACCGGGGCGCGAGGTGAAAAACTGTTTTTT
CDR3aa: CASSWYTGARGEKLFF

j_gene: TRBJ2-1
v_gene: TRBV28
abundance: -
d_gene: -
CDR3nt: TGTGCCAGCAGTCCGGAGGGCAGGGCCGCAACCCCCCTACTCAATGAGCAGTTCTTC
CDR3aa: CASSPEGRAATPLLNEQFF

j_gene: TRBJ1-1
v_gene: TRBV5-4
abundance: -
d_gene: -
CDR3nt: TGTGCCAGCAGCCCAAAGAGGGGTGCTGGCACTGAAGCTTTCTTT
CDR3aa: CASSPKRGAGTEAFF

j_gene: TRBJ1-2
v_gene: TRBV6-1
abundance: -
d_gene: -
CDR3nt: TGTGCCAGCAGCGAAACCATATTAGGAAGTAACTATGGCTACACCTTC
CDR3aa: CASSETILGSNYGYTF